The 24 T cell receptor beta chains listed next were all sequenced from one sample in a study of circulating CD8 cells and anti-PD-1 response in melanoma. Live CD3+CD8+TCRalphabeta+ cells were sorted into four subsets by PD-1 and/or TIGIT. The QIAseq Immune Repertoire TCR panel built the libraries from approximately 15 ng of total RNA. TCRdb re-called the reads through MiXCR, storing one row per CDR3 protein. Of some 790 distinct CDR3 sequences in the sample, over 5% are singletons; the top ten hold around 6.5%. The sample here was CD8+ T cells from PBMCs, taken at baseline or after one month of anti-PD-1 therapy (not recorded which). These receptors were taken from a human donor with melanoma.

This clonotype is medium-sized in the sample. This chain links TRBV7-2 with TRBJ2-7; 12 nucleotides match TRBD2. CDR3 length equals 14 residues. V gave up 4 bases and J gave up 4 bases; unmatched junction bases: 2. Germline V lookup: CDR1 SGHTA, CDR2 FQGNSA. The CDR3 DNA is TGTGCCAGCAGCTCTAGCGGGAGGGGTTACGAGCAGTACTTC. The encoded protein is CASSSSGRGYEQYF.

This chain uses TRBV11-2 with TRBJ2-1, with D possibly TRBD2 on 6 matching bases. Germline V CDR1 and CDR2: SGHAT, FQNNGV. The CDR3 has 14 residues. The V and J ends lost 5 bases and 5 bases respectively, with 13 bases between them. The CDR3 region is CASSRSGGDNEQFF. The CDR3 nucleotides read TGTGCCAGCAGCCGTAGTGGCGGGGACAATGAGCAGTTCTTC.

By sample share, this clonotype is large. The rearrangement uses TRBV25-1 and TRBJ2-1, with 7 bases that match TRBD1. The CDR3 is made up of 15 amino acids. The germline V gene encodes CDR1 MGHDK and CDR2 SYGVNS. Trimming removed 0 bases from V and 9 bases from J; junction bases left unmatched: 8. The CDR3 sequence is CASSEYGTAYGEQFF. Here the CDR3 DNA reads TGTGCCAGCAGTGAATATGGGACAGCCTACGGTGAGCAGTTCTTC. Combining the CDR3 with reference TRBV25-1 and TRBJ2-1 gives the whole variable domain EADIYQTPRYLVIGTGKKITLECSQTMGHDKMYWYQQDPGMELHLIHYSYGVNSTEKGDLSSESTVSRIRTEHFPLTLESARPSHTSQYLCASSEYGTAYGEQFFGPGTRLTVL.

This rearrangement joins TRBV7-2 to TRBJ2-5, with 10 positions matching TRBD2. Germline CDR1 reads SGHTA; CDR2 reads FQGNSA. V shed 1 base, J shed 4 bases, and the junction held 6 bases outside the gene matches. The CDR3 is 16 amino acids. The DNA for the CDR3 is TGTGCCAGCAGCTTAGGGCTAGCGGGGGAGGGAGAGACCCAGTACTTC. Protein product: CASSLGLAGEGETQYF.

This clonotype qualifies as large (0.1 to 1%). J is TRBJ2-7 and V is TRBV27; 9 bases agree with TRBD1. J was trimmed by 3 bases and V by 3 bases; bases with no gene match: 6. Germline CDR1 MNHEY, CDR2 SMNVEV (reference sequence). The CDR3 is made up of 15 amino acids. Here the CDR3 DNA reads TGTGCCAGCAGTTTGGGACAGGGCCCCCGCTACGAGCAGTACTTC. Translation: CASSLGQGPRYEQYF.

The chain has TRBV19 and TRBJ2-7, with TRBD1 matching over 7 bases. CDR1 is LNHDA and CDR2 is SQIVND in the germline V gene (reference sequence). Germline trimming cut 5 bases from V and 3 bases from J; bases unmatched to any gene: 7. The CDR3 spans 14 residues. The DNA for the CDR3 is TGTGCCAGTAGTCCCGGACAGGCCGGCTACGAGCAGTACTTC. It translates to CASSPGQAGYEQYF. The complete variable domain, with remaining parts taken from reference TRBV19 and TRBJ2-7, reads DGGITQSPKYLFRKEGQNVTLSCEQNLNHDAMYWYRQDPGQGLRLIYYSQIVNDFQKGDIAEGYSVSREKKESFPLTVTSAQKNPTAFYLCASSPGQAGYEQYFGPGTRLTVT.

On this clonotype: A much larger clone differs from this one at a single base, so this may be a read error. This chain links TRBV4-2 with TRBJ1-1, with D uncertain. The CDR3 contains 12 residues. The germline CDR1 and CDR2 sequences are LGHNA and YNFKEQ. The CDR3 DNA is TGTGTCAGCAGCCAAGGATCCCCGGCATTGATCTTT. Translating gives CVSSQGSPALIF.

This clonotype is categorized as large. The CDR3 bases are TGCAGCGTTGCACGGTGGGACAGGGCTAACTATGGCTACACCTTC. This translates into CSVARWDRANYGYTF. This rearrangement joins TRBV29-1 to TRBJ1-2, with 9 bases fitting TRBD1. The CDR3 is 15 amino acids. V shed 4 bases and J 0 bases; nucleotides not matched to a gene: 6. Germline V lookup: CDR1 SQVTM, CDR2 ANQGSEA.

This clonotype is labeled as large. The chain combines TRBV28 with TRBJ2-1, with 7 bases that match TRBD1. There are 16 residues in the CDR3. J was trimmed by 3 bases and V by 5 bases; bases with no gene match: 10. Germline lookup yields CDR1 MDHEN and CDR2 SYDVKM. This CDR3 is CASSAMTGRSYNEQFF. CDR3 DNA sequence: TGTGCCAGCAGTGCGATGACAGGGCGAAGCTACAATGAGCAGTTCTTC.

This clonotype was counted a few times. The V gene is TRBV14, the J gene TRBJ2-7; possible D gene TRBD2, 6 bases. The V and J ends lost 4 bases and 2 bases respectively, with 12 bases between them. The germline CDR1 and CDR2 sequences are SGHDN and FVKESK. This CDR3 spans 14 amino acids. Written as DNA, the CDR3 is TGTGCCAGCAGCCCCGGAGGGATCCCCTACGAGCAGTACTTC. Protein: CASSPGGIPYEQYF.

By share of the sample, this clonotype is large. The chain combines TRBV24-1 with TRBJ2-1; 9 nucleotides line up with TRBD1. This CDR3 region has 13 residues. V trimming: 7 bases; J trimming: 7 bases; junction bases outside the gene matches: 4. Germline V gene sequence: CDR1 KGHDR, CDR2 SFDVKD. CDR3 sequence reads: CATRDRGGNEQFF. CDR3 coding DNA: TGTGCCACCAGGGACAGGGGAGGGAATGAGCAGTTCTTC.

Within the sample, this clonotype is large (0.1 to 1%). CDR3 bases: TGCAGCGTTGAAGGGACAGGGGGCCTGGACGAGCAGTACTTC. Encoded protein: CSVEGTGGLDEQYF. The chain joins TRBV29-1 to TRBJ2-7; TRBD1 aligns across 11 bases. The germline V gene has CDR1 SQVTM and CDR2 ANQGSEA. Germline trimming cut 1 base from V and 5 bases from J; bases unmatched to any gene: 4. This CDR3 has 14 amino acids.

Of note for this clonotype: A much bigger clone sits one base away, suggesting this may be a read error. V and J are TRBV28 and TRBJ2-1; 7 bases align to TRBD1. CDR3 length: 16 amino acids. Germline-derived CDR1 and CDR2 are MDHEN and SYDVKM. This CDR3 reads CASSAMTGRSYNEQLF. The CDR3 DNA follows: TGTGCCAGCAGTGCGATGACAGGGCGAAGCTACAATGAGCAGCTCTTC.

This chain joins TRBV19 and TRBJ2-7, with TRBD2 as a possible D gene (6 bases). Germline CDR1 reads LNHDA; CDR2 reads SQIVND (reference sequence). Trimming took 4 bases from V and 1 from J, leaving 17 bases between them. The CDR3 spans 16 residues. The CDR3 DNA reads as TGTGCCAGTAGTAACCCCGGGACCGGAGGGTCCTACGAGCAGTACTTC. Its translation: CASSNPGTGGSYEQYF.

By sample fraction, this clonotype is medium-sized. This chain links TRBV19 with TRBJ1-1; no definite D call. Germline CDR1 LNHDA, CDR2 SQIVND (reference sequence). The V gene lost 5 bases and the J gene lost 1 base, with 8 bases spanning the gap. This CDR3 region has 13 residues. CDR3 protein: CASSLEGNTEAFF. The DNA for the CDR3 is TGTGCCAGTAGTTTGGAAGGGAACACTGAAGCTTTCTTT.

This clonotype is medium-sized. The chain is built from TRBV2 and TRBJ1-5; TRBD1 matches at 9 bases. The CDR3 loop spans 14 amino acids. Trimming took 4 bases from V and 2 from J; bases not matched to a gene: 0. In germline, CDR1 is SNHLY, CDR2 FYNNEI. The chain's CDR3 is CASSGTGGNQPQHF. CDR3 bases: TGTGCCAGCAGTGGGACAGGGGGCAATCAGCCCCAGCATTTT.

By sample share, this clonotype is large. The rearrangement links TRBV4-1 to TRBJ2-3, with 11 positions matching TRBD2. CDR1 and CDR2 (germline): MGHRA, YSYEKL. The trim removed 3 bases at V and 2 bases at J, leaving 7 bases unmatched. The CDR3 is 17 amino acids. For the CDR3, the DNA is TGCGCCAGCAGCCACCTTGTAGCGGGGGGGCCCACAGATACGCAGTATTTT. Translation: CASSHLVAGGPTDTQYF.

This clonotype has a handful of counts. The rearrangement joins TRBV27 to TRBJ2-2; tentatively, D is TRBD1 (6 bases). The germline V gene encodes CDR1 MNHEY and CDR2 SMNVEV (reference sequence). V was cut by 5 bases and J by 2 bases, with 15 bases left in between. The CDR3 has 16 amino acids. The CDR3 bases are TGTGCCAGCAGTCTAGACAGGTGGTCAAACACCGGGGAGCTGTTTTTT. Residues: CASSLDRWSNTGELFF.

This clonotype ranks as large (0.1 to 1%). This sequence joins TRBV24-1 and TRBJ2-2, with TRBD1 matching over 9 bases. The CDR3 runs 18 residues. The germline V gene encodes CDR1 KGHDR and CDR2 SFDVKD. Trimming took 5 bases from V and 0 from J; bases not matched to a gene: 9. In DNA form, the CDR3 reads TGTGCCACCAGTGGCCGGGACAGGGTTCACGCGAACACCGGGGAGCTGTTTTTT. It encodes CATSGRDRVHANTGELFF.

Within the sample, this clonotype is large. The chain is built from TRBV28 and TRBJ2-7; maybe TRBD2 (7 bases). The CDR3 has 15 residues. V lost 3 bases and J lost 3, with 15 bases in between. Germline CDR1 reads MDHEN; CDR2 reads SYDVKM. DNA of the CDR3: TGTGCCAGCAGTTTTGGGCCAGGGGACTACTACGAGCAGTACTTC. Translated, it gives CASSFGPGDYYEQYF.

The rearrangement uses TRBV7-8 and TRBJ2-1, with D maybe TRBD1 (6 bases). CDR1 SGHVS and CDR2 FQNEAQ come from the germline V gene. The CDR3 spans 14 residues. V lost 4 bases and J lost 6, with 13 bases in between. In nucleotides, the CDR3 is TGTGCCAGCAGCTCATCAGGGGCGGGCAATGAGCAGTTCTTC. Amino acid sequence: CASSSSGAGNEQFF. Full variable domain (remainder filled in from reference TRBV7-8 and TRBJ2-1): GAGVSQSPRYKVAKRGQDVALRCDPISGHVSLFWYQQALGQGPEFLTYFQNEAQLDKSGLPSDRFFAERPEGSVSTLKIQRTQQEDSAVYLCASSSSGAGNEQFFGPGTRLTVL.

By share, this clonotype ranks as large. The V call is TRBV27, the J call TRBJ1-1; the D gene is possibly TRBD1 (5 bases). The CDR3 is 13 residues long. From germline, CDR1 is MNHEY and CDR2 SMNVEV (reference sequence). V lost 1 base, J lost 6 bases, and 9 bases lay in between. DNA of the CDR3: TGTGCCAGCAGTTTATTAGTGGGGGCTGAAGCTTTCTTT. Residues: CASSLLVGAEAFF.

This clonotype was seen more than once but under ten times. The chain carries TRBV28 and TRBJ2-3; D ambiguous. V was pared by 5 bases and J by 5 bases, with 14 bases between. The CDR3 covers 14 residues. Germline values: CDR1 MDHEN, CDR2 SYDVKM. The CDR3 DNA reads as TGTGCCAGCAGTACCCCCGGATCCGGAGATACGCAGTATTTT. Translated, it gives CASSTPGSGDTQYF.

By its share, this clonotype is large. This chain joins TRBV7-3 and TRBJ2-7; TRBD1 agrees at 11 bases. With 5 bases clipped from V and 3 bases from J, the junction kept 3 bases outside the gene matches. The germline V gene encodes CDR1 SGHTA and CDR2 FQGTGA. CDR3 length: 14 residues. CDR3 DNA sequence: TGTGCCAGCAGCCCGGGGACAGGGGGCTACGAGCAGTACTTC. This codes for CASSPGTGGYEQYF.